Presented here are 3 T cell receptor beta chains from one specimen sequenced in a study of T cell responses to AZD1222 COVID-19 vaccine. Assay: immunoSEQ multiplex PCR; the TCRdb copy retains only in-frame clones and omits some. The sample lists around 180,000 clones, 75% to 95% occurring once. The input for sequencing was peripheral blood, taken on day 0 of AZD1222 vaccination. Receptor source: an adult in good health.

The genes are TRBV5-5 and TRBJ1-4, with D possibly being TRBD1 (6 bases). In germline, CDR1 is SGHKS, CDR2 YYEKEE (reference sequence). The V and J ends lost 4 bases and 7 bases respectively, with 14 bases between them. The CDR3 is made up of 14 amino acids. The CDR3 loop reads CASSRGRPGEKLFF. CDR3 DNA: TGTGCCAGCAGCCGGGGGCGCCCCGGTGAAAAACTGTTTTTT.

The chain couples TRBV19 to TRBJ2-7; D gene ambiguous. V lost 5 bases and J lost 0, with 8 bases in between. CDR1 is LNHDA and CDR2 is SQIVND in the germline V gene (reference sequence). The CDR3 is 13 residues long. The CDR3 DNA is TGTGCCAGTAGTTCTGGGCTCTCCTACGAGCAGTACTTC. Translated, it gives CASSSGLSYEQYF. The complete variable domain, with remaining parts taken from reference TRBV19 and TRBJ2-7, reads DGGITQSPKYLFRKEGQNVTLSCEQNLNHDAMYWYRQDPGQGLRLIYYSQIVNDFQKGDIAEGYSVSREKKESFPLTVTSAQKNPTAFYLCASSSGLSYEQYFGPGTRLTVT.

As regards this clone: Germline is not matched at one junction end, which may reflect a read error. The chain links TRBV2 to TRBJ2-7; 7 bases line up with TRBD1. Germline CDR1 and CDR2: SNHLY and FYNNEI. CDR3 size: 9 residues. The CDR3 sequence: CASGQDRLF. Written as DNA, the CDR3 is TGTGCCAGCGGACAGGATCGTCTCTTC. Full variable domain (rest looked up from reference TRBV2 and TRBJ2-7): EPEVTQTPSHQVTQMGQEVILRCVPISNHLYFYWYRQILGQKVEFLVSFYNNEISEKSEIFDDQFSVERPDGSNFTLKIRSTKLEDSAMYFCASGQDRLFGPGTRLTVT.